The TCR beta chain described here comes from a study of cytomegalovirus exposure and HLA in healthy donors. Study-wide points: Reportedly, HLA-A and HLA-B alleles of most subjects were accurately predicted from TCR beta. Through in vitro validation, three CMV-associated chains were shown to be specific for CMV antigens.

This CDR3 has 15 amino acids. Germline loops: CDR1 SGHTA, CDR2 FQGTGA. This clone was seen a single time. What it recognizes is unknown. Primers for the PCR totalled 60 Vbeta and 13 Jbeta. Assay used: immunoSEQ multiplex PCR; TCRdb lists only in-frame clones, some missing. This sample has around 130,000 clones, with around 75% found just once. This clonotype was sampled from a man aged 25-45 years in good health and CMV-seronegative. The V call is TRBV7-3, the J call TRBJ2-5, with D maybe TRBD2 (7 bases). The DNA end is more similar to TRBJ2-7, so the J call may be wrong. Material: PBMCs. The CDR3 DNA reads TGTGCCAGCAGCTTATCGGGGGGCGAAAGCTACGAGCAGTACTTC. Translated: CASSLSGGESYEQYF.